This T cell receptor beta chain stems from a study of cytomegalovirus exposure and HLA in healthy donors. A remark on this clone: Its cognate antigen is unknown.

The V gene lost 0 bases and the J gene lost 0 bases, with 10 bases spanning the gap. This CDR3 spans 15 amino acids. Germline assignment: CDR1 GTSNPN and CDR2 SVGIG (reference sequence). General observations from the study: For most TCR beta V segments, an earlier analysis put the productive rate at about 87% or about 30% of the time. Among TCR sequences, most were rare, though some public TCRs appeared in many donors.

PCR used 60 Vbeta primers and 13 Jbeta primers. Repertoires were generated with immunoSEQ multiplex PCR, while TCRdb's copy carries only in-frame clones and drops some. Here the sample spans about 160,000 clones, 65% to 85% being singletons. The chain is built from TRBV30 and TRBJ2-3; possible D gene TRBD2, 5 bases. Material: PBMCs. This clonotype was obtained from a woman aged 18-30 years in good health and CMV-seronegative. CDR3 in DNA: TGTGCCTGGAGTGTCCGGAGGTCTAGCACAGATACGCAGTATTTT. Amino acid sequence: CAWSVRRSSTDTQYF.